This T cell receptor (beta chain) was sequenced during a study of blood T cell repertoires in COVID-19. As for the study in general: Acute and convalescent COVID-19 samples came from the United States, Italy and Spain.

Original processing notes: Cell counts per sample came from amplifying reference gene primers. Repertoires were generated with immunoSEQ multiplex PCR, while TCRdb's copy carries only in-frame clones and drops some. Clone size and V and J calls were adopted from that table, with D and trimming inferred from the DNA. The sample records about 400,000 clones, around 87% being singletons. Germline CDR1 is MDHEN and CDR2 is SYDVKM. The CDR3 runs to 15 residues. With V trimmed by 6 bases and J by 6 bases, 8 bases remained unmatched. The sequenced sample consisted of peripheral blood. The V and J genes are TRBV28 and TRBJ1-6, with 7 positions matching TRBD1. The TCR comes from a human donor in a cohort sampled during active COVID-19. In nucleotides, the CDR3 is TGTGCCAGCAGGGGGGACAGAAGAAGTAATTCACCCCTCCACTTT. Protein product: CASRGDRRSNSPLHF.